One and the same sample provided the 8 T cell receptor beta chains below, sequenced in a study of shared clonotypes between healthy human individuals. Terminally differentiated effector memory CD45RA+ cells were left out of the naive CD8 fraction, which was CD45RO-negative and positively selected for CCR7. TCRdb keeps only in-frame clones here, not all; method: immunoSEQ multiplex PCR. The table lists about 680,000 clones, around 90% of them singletons. Sample: naive CD8+ T cells sorted from blood. Receptors originate from a man younger than 40 in good health.

J is TRBJ2-7 and V is TRBV6-6; D unresolved. This CDR3 has 15 amino acids. V was clipped by 0 bases and J by 2 bases, with 11 bases between them. CDR1 and CDR2 (germline): MNHNY, SVGAGI (reference sequence). Here the CDR3 reads CASSYSPAAPYEQYF. For the CDR3, the DNA is TGTGCCAGCAGTTACTCTCCGGCAGCTCCCTACGAGCAGTACTTC.

The chain is built from TRBV5-1 and TRBJ2-7, with a tentative D call TRBD1 (6 bases). V lost 0 bases and J 6 bases, leaving 13 bases between the germline ends. Germline-derived CDR1 and CDR2 are SGHRS and YFSETQ. The CDR3 totals 14 residues. The CDR3 loop is CASSLEQGLSEQYF. The CDR3 bases are TGCGCCAGCAGCTTGGAGCAGGGGTTGTCCGAGCAGTACTTC.

The V call is TRBV7-9, the J call TRBJ2-3, with D perhaps matching TRBD2 (5 bases). Germline CDR1 and CDR2: SEHNR and FQNEAQ (reference sequence). This CDR3 has 15 residues. V was shortened by 0 bases and J by 2 bases, with 9 bases between the two germline ends. The CDR3 spells CASSLAPGDTDTQYF. CDR3 coding DNA: TGTGCCAGCAGCTTAGCGCCCGGGGACACAGATACGCAGTATTTT.

This chain joins TRBV6-1 and TRBJ2-7, with D uncertain. The CDR3 has 10 residues. Between the trimmed V and J ends, which lost 3 bases and 5 bases, there was a span of 2 bases. CDR1 and CDR2 (germline): MNHNS, SASEGT. CDR3 sequence reads: CASSEHEQYF. CDR3 bases: TGTGCCAGCAGTGAGCACGAGCAGTACTTC.

The chain recombines TRBV7-9 with TRBJ1-5; TRBD1 matches 7 bases. The germline V gene encodes CDR1 SEHNR and CDR2 FQNEAQ (reference sequence). V gave up 8 bases and J gave up 7 bases; unmatched junction bases: 8. The CDR3 is 13 residues long. The CDR3 region is CASSQGVQQPQHF. CDR3 nucleotides: TGTGCCAGCTCTCAGGGGGTTCAGCAGCCCCAGCATTTT.

This sequence joins TRBV19 and TRBJ1-1, with no clear D. V shed 3 bases and J shed 4 bases, with 9 bases lying between them. CDR3 size: 13 residues. Germline V lookup: CDR1 LNHDA, CDR2 SQIVND (reference sequence). Here the CDR3 DNA reads TGTGCCAGTAGTATGAGCGGTGTCACTGAAGCTTTCTTT. Encoded protein: CASSMSGVTEAFF.

The rearrangement links TRBV7-3 to TRBJ2-1; D is possibly TRBD1 or TRBD2 (5 bases each). Looked up from germline, CDR1 is SGHTA and CDR2 is FQGTGA. With 1 base removed from V and 5 bases from J, the gap between germline ends came to 12 bases. The CDR3 has 15 residues. CDR3 in DNA: TGTGCCAGCAGCTTAAATGGGGGAGTCAACAATGAGCAGTTCTTC. This codes for CASSLNGGVNNEQFF.

The V and J genes are TRBV10-2 and TRBJ1-1; D is perhaps TRBD1 (5 bases). This CDR3 has 15 amino acids. The germline V gene has CDR1 WSHSY and CDR2 SAAADI. V gave up 6 bases and J gave up 1 base, with 15 bases separating them. CDR3 nucleotides: TGCGCCAGCAGGCGCGCAGGGACGCGGAACACTGAAGCTTTCTTT. Its translation: CASRRAGTRNTEAFF.